There are a few counts of the clone carrying this T cell receptor (beta chain). This specimen comes from a study of T-cell reconstitution after alpha-beta-depleted transplantation in children. The CDR3 is 14 residues long. CDR1 and CDR2 (germline): MGHRA, YSYEKL. Trimming removed 1 base at V and 3 bases at J, with 10 bases between. As it was prepared, the TCRbeta library received unique molecular identifiers. MiXCR, run by TCRdb on the PCR reads, gives a single entry per CDR3 protein. Here the sample spans some 840,000 distinct CDR3 sequences, less than 20% being singletons. Here the sequenced sample was PBMCs, mostly from graft donor cells, taken 360 days after TCRalphabeta/CD19-depleted stem cell transplant. The V call is TRBV4-1, the J call TRBJ2-7; D gene uncertain. The TCR sequence derives from a male patient between 10 and 17 years old who had a stem cell transplant for acute lymphoblastic leukemia, so the T cells may come from the graft donor. In nucleotides, the CDR3 is TGCGCCAGCAGCCAAGGAGGACCCCTCTACGAGCAGTACTTC. It specifies CASSQGGPLYEQYF.